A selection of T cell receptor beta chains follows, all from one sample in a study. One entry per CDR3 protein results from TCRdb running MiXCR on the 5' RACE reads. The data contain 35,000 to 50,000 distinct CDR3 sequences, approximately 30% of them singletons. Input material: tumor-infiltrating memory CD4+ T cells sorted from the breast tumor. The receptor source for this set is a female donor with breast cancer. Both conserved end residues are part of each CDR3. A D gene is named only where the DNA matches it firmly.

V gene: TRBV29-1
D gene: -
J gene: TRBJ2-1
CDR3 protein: CSVDKAYNEQFF

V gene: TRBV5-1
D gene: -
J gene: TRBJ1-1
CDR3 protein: CASSFGHKFPYTLVNTEAFF

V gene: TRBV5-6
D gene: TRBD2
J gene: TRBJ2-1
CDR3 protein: CASSLAGGWQFF

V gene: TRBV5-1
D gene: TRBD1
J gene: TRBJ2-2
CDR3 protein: CASSPRTGGIWELFF

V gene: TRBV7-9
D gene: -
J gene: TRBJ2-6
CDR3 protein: CASSSHLSGANVLTF

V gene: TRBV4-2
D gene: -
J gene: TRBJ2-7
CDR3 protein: CASSQVGGNSYEQYF

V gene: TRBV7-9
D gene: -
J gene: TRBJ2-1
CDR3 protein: CASSFVLGRHNEQFF

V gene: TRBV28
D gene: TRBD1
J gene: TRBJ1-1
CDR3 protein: CASGRGQRGAFF

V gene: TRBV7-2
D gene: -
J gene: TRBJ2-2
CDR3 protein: CASSSQPAAGELFF

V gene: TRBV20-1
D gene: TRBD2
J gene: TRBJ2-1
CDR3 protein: CSARDFEREGGYNEQFF

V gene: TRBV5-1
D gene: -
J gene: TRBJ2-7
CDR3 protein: CASSLGGQYEQYF

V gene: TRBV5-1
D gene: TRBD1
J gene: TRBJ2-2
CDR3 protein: CASSLRTGKGTGELFF

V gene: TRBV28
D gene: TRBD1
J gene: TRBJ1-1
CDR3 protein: CASSLGTDFDMNTEAFF

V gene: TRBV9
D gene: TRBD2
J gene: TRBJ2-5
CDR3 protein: CASSSRTGGRETQYF

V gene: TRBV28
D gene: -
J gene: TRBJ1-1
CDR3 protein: CASRDPGTEAFF

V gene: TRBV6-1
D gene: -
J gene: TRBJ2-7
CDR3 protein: CASMHLRLVRGEQYF

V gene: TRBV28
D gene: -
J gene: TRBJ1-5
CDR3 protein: CASSPGGASNQPQHF

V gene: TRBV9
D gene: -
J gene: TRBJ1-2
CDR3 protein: CASSVGTDNYGYTF

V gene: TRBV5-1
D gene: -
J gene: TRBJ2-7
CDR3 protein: CASSLQRGRDDEQYF

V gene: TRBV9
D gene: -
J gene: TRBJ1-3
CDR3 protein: CASSVEPTQDRSGNTIYF

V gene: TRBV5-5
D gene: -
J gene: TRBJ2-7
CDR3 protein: CASSLWGDEQYF

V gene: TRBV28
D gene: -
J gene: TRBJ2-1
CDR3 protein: CASGGRCPWNEQFF

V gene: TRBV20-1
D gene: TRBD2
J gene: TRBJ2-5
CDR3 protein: CSAGRPVGGGQETQYF

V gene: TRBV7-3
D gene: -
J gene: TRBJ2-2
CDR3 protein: CASSLNGGYTGELFF

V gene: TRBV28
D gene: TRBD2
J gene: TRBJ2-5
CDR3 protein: CASGASGGGIEETQYF

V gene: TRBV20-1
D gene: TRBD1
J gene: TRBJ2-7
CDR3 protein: CSAAPGQGTYEQYF

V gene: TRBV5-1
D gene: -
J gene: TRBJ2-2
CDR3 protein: CASSLGGPRVPGELFF

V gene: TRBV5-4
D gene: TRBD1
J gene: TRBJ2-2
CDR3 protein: CASRTGMNTGELFF

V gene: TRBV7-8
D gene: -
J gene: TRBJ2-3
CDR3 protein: CASSLARGTSTDTQYF

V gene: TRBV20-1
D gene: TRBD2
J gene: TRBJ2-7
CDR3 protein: CSARGGGGIYEQYF

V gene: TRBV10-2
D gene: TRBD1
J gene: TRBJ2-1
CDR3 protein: CASRVGQPNEQFF

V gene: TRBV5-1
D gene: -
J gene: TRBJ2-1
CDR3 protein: CASSLAGSSGEQFF

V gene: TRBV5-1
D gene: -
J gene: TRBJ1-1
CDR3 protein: CASSKTGNTEAFF

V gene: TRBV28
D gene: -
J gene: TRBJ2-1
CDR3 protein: CASSLDQTSSSYNEQFF